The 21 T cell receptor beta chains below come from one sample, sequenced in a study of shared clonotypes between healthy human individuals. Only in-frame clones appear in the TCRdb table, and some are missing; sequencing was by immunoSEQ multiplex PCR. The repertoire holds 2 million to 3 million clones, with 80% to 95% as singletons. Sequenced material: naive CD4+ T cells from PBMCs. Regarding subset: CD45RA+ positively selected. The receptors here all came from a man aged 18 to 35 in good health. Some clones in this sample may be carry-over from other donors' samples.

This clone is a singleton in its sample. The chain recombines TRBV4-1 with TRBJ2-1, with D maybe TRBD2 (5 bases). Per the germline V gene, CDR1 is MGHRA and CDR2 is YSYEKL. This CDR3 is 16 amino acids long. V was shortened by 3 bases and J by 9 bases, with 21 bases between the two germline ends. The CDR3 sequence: CASSQPGRGGTFEQFF. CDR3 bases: TGCGCCAGCAGCCAGCCGGGCCGCGGAGGCACATTTGAGCAGTTCTTC.

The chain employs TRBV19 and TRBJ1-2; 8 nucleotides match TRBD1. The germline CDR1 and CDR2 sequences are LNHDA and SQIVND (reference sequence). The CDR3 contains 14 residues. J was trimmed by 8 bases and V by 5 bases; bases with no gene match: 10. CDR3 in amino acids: CASSAQGAGKGYTF. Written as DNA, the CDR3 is TGTGCCAGTAGTGCTCAGGGGGCCGGGAAGGGCTACACCTTC.

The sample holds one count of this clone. The CDR3 spells CASSLSALGLAYF. The CDR3 nucleotides are TGTGCCAGCAGTTTATCGGCCTTAGGGTTGGCGTACTTC. The gene calls are TRBV27 and TRBJ2-4; D unresolved. Germline V CDR1 and CDR2: MNHEY, SMNVEV (reference sequence). Trimming shortened V by 0 bases and J by 15 bases, and 15 bases separated the two germline ends. CDR3 length: 13 amino acids.

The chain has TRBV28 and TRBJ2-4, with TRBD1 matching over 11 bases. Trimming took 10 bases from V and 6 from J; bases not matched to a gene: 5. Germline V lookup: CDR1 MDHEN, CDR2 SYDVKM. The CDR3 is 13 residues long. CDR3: CATGDRGGNIQYF. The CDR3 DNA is TGTGCCACCGGGGACAGGGGGGGAAACATTCAGTACTTC.

CDR3 nucleotide sequence: TGTGCCAGCAGCCAAGAGATGGGGGAGGGCCCGTGGGAGCAGTACTTC. As protein: CASSQEMGEGPWEQYF. The chain carries TRBV14 and TRBJ2-7, with 7 nucleotides matching TRBD2. The germline gives CDR1 SGHDN, CDR2 FVKESK. CDR3 length: 16 amino acids. Unmatched junction bases numbered 12, after V lost 0 bases and J lost 7 bases.

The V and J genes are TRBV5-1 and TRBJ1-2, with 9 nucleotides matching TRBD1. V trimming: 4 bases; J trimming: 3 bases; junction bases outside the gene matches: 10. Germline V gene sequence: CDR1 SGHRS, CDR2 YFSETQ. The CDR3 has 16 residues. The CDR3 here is CASSTGGTGSYYGYTF. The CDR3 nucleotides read TGCGCCAGCAGCACTGGGGGGACAGGGAGTTACTATGGCTACACCTTC.

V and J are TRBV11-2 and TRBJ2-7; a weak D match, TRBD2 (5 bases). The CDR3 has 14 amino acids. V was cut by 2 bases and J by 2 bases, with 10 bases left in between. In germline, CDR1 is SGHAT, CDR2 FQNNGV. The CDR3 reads CASSLSGSTYEQYF. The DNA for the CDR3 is TGTGCCAGCAGCTTATCGGGATCTACCTACGAGCAGTACTTC.

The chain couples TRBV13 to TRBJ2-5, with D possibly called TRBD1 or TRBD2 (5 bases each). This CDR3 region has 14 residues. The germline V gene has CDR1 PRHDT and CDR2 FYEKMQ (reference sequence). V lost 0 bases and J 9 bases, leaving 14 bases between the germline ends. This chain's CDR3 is CASSLGGTSWAQYF. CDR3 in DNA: TGTGCCAGCAGCTTAGGCGGGACCTCCTGGGCCCAGTACTTC.

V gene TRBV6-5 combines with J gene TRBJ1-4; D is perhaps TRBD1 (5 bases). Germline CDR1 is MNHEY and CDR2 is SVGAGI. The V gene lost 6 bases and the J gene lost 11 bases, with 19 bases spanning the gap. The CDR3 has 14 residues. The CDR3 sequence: CASSSGPREAKLFF. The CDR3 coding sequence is TGTGCCAGCAGCTCGGGACCGAGGGAGGCTAAACTGTTTTTT.

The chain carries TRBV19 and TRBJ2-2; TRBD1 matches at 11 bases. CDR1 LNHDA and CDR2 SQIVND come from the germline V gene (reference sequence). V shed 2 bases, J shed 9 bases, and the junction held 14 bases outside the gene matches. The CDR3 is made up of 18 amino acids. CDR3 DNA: TGTGCCAGTAGTATATATGCGGGACAGGGGGGTGTCGGCCGGGAGCTGTTTTTT. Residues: CASSIYAGQGGVGRELFF. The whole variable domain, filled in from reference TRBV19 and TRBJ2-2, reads DGGITQSPKYLFRKEGQNVTLSCEQNLNHDAMYWYRQDPGQGLRLIYYSQIVNDFQKGDIAEGYSVSREKKESFPLTVTSAQKNPTAFYLCASSIYAGQGGVGRELFFGEGSRLTVL.

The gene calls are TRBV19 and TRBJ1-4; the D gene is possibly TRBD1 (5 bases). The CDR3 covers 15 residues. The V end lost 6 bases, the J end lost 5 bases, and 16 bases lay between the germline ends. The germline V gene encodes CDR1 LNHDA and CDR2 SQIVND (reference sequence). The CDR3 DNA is TGTGCCAGTAGGAAGGGGACGGCCAAGAATGAAAAACTGTTTTTT. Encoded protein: CASRKGTAKNEKLFF.

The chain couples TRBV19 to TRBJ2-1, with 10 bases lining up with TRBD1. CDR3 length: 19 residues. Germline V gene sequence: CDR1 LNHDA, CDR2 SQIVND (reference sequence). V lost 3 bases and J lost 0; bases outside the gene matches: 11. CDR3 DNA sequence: TGTGCCAGTAGTATGAGGGGACAGGGGACCTTTAACTCCTACAATGAGCAGTTCTTC. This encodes CASSMRGQGTFNSYNEQFF.

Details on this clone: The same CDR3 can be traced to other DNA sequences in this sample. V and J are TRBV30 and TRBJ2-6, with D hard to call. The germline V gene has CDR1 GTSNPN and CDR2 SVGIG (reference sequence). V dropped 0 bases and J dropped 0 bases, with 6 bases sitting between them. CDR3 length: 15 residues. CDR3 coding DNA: TGTGCCTGGAGTGTTTCCCCCTCTGGGGCCAACGTCCTGACTTTC. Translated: CAWSVSPSGANVLTF.

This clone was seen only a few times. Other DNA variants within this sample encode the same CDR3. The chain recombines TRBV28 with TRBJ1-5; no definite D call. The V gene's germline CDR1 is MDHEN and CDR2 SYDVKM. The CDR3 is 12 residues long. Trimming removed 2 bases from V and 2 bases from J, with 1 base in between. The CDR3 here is CASSLGNQPQHF. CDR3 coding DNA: TGTGCCAGCAGTTTAGGCAATCAGCCCCAGCATTTT.

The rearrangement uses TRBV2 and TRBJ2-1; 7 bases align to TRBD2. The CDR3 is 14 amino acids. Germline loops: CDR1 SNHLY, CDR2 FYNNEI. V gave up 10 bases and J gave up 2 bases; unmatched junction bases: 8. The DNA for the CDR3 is TGTGCCAAACCCGGCGCGGGAGCCTACAATGAGCAGTTCTTC. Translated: CAKPGAGAYNEQFF.

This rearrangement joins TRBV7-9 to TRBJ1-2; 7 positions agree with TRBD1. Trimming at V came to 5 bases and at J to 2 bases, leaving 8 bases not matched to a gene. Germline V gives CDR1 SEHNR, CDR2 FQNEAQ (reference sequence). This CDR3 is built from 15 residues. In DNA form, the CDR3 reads TGTGCCAGCAGCGGACCGGGACAGTTGAACTATGGCTACACCTTC. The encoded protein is CASSGPGQLNYGYTF.

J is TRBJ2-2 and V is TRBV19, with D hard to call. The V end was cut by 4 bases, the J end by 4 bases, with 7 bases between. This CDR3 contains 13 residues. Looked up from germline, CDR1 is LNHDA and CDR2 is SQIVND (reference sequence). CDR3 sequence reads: CASSTTVTGELFF. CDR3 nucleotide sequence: TGTGCCAGTAGTACAACAGTCACCGGGGAGCTGTTTTTT.

CDR3 sequence (DNA): TGTGCCAGCAGCCCGAGTTACCGGGGAACTAACTATGGCTACACCTTC. Its protein product is CASSPSYRGTNYGYTF. This rearrangement joins TRBV5-8 to TRBJ1-2; D is unclear. The germline V gene has CDR1 SGHTS and CDR2 YDEGEE. Trimming took 4 bases from V and 0 from J, leaving 16 bases between them. CDR3 length: 16 amino acids.

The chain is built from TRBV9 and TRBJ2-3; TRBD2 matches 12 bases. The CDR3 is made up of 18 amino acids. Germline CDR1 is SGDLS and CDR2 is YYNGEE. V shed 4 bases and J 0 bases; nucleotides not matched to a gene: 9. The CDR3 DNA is TGTGCCAGCAGCCCCCCGGGACTAGCGGGTGCTAGCACAGATACGCAGTATTTT. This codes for CASSPPGLAGASTDTQYF.

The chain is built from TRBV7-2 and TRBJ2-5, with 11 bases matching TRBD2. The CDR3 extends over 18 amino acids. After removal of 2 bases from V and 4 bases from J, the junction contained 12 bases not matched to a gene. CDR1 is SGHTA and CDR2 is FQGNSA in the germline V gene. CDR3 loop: CASSLIGPPGLAGETQYF. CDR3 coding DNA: TGTGCCAGCAGCTTAATAGGTCCACCCGGACTAGCGGGAGAGACCCAGTACTTC.

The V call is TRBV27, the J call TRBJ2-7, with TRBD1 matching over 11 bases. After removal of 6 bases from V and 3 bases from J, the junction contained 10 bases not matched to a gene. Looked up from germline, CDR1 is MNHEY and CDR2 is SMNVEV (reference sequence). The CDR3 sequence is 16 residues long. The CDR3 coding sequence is TGTGCCAGCAGCCATACCGGGACAGGGGGATTCTACGAGCAGTACTTC. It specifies CASSHTGTGGFYEQYF.